This passage covers 22 T cell receptor beta chains from one sample sequenced in a study of T cells after yellow fever vaccination (dated by TCRdb to about 2019). The library was prepared using 5' RACE. TCRdb names Illumina HiSeq 2500 as the instrument used. TCRdb itself trimmed the public reads at Q25 with fastp, ran MiXCR and retained productive beta chains. Every CDR3 protein is listed once, alongside the most common genes and DNA of its rows. This sample has approximately 110,000 distinct CDR3 sequences in its table, and 6.5% to 8% of those were observed once. The ten largest account for 2.5% of the sample. The label giving this sample's treatment or condition can be read as: live attenuated yellow fever vaccine strain. The input for sequencing was CD4+ T cells sorted from PBMCs, taken 10 to 11 days after the first yellow fever vaccination. All receptors derive from a man aged 18 to 29 who received the YFV17D yellow fever vaccine.

At least ten counts were recorded for this clonotype. The chain links TRBV5-4 to TRBJ2-3; a possible D gene is TRBD2 (6 bases). Trimming took off 1 base at V and 2 bases at J, with 8 bases between the two ends. In germline, CDR1 is SGHNT, CDR2 YYREEE (reference sequence). This CDR3 region has 14 residues. The CDR3 loop reads CASSLSGVTDTQYF. Written as DNA, the CDR3 is TGTGCCAGCAGCTTGTCGGGGGTCACAGATACGCAGTATTTT.

This clonotype has ten or more counts. V usage is TRBV7-2 and J usage is TRBJ2-3; TRBD1 might be the D (7 bases). This CDR3 comprises 15 residues. Germline V gives CDR1 SGHTA, CDR2 FQGNSA. The V and J ends lost 4 bases and 0 bases respectively, with 11 bases between them. The CDR3 region has the DNA TGTGCCAGCAGCTCAGGGGGGATGAGCACAGATACGCAGTATTTT. Protein product: CASSSGGMSTDTQYF.

This clonotype was counted ten times or more. This chain uses TRBV7-9 with TRBJ1-1; D unresolved. CDR3 length: 13 residues. V was pared by 1 base and J by 1 base, with 4 bases between. Germline V gene lookup returns CDR1 SEHNR and CDR2 FQNEAQ (reference sequence). CDR3 region: CASSLDTNTEAFF. As DNA, the CDR3 is TGTGCCAGCAGCTTAGACACGAACACTGAAGCTTTCTTT.

This clonotype has ten or more counts. The chain employs TRBV7-9 and TRBJ2-3; D may correspond to TRBD1 or TRBD2 (5 bases each). Germline V gene sequence: CDR1 SEHNR, CDR2 FQNEAQ (reference sequence). Trimming took 5 bases from V and 2 from J, leaving 14 bases between them. The CDR3 loop spans 15 amino acids. CDR3 bases: TGTGCCAGCAGCCGGGACCTCCACCACACAGATACGCAGTATTTT. Translation gives CASSRDLHHTDTQYF.

This clonotype was recorded at least ten times. This chain connects TRBV20-1 to TRBJ1-5; D is undetermined. CDR1 is DFQATT and CDR2 is SNEGSKA in the germline V gene (reference sequence). Trimming shortened V by 0 bases and J by 4 bases, and 16 bases separated the two germline ends. The CDR3 is 16 residues long. The CDR3 region is CSARDRTLGGNQPQHF. CDR3 DNA sequence: TGCAGTGCTAGAGATCGGACTCTAGGAGGGAATCAGCCCCAGCATTTT.

This clonotype was recorded many times. The chain is built from TRBV4-3 and TRBJ2-7; 8 bases map to TRBD1. Germline lookup yields CDR1 LGHNA and CDR2 YSLEER. This CDR3 spans 15 amino acids. V was pared by 0 bases and J by 6 bases, with 7 bases of the junction left unmatched. CDR3 in amino acids: CASSQDQGQVSEQYF. CDR3 sequence (DNA): TGCGCCAGCAGCCAAGATCAGGGACAGGTGAGCGAGCAGTACTTC.

This clonotype was recorded many times. The chain uses TRBV5-1 and TRBJ2-1; 7 nucleotides line up with TRBD2. The germline CDR1 and CDR2 sequences are SGHRS and YFSETQ. J was trimmed by 10 bases and V by 0 bases; bases with no gene match: 7. This CDR3 contains 14 residues. CDR3 bases: TGCGCCAGCAGCTTGGAGGCTAGCGGCGGGGAGCAGTTCTTC. Protein product: CASSLEASGGEQFF.

This clonotype was counted many times. The rearrangement uses TRBV6-5 and TRBJ2-2; no reliable D call. Germline CDR1 is MNHEY and CDR2 is SVGAGI. Deletions cut 4 bases from V and 0 bases from J, with 9 bases between. The CDR3 consists of 15 residues. The CDR3 DNA is TGTGCCAGCAGTTTTGAATACTCGAACACCGGGGAGCTGTTTTTT. This gives the protein CASSFEYSNTGELFF.

This clonotype has a count of ten or more. The rearrangement links TRBV7-2 to TRBJ2-2, with D perhaps being TRBD1 or TRBD2 (5 bases each). CDR1 and CDR2 from the germline V gene are SGHTA and FQGNSA. CDR3 length: 18 amino acids. V was shortened by 1 base and J by 4 bases, with 19 bases between the two germline ends. CDR3 loop: CASSLVLRPSGSTGELFF. Here the CDR3 DNA reads TGTGCCAGCAGCTTAGTGTTAAGACCGTCAGGGAGCACCGGGGAGCTGTTTTTT. The full variable domain, with the rest looked up from reference TRBV7-2 and TRBJ2-2, is GAGVSQSPSNKVTEKGKDVELRCDPISGHTALYWYRQSLGQGLEFLIYFQGNSAPDKSGLPSDRFSAERTGGSVSTLTIQRTQQEDSAVYLCASSLVLRPSGSTGELFFGEGSRLTVL.

This clonotype has a count of ten or more. The V gene is TRBV5-1, the J gene TRBJ2-5; 7 bases are shared with TRBD2. This CDR3 is built from 13 residues. The V gene end was trimmed by 3 bases and the J gene end by 5 bases; junction bases not matched to a gene: 4. Germline CDR1 SGHRS, CDR2 YFSETQ. In DNA, the CDR3 is TGCGCCAGCAGCTCCGTCGGGAGGGAGACCCAGTACTTC. As protein: CASSSVGRETQYF.

The chain carries TRBV5-1 and TRBJ1-5, with D uncertain. Trimming removed 0 bases from V and 7 bases from J, with 8 bases in between. The germline V gene encodes CDR1 SGHRS and CDR2 YFSETQ. The CDR3 loop spans 13 amino acids. CDR3 nucleotides: TGCGCCAGCAGCTTGGCCTCGGAGCAGCCCCAGCATTTT. Its protein product is CASSLASEQPQHF.

In its sample, this clonotype was seen many times. The genes are TRBV5-1 and TRBJ2-7; D may correspond to TRBD1 or TRBD2 (5 bases each). Germline values: CDR1 SGHRS, CDR2 YFSETQ. V was clipped by 4 bases and J by 0 bases, with 17 bases between them. The length of the CDR3 is 16 residues. The CDR3 nucleotides are TGCGCCAGCAGCCTGCAGGGACGGAGTCCCTCCTACGAGCAGTACTTC. Its protein product is CASSLQGRSPSYEQYF.

In this sample, this clonotype turned up many times. This rearrangement joins TRBV7-2 to TRBJ2-5; the match to TRBD1 covers 8 bases. The CDR3 totals 15 residues. Germline CDR1 SGHTA, CDR2 FQGNSA. J gave up 2 bases and V 5 bases, and 7 bases lay outside the gene matches. The CDR3 nucleotides read TGTGCCAGCAGCCCCTGGACAGGGAGGCAAGAGACCCAGTACTTC. Its protein is CASSPWTGRQETQYF.

This clonotype occurred many times. The chain employs TRBV20-1 and TRBJ2-4, with D unresolved. This CDR3 has 14 amino acids. Trimming removed 5 bases from V and 7 bases from J, with 18 bases in between. Germline V lookup: CDR1 DFQATT, CDR2 SNEGSKA (reference sequence). Written as DNA, the CDR3 is TGCAGTGCTCCACCCGCTGGGGAACGGAACATTCAGTACTTC. Its translation: CSAPPAGERNIQYF.

This clonotype was recorded at least ten times. J is TRBJ2-1 and V is TRBV6-1; 13 bases map to TRBD2. The V gene's germline CDR1 is MNHNS and CDR2 SASEGT. J lost 10 bases, V lost 9 bases, and 9 bases had no gene match. The CDR3 sequence is 14 residues long. The CDR3 loop is CASRRTSGGEEQFF. The CDR3 DNA is TGTGCCAGTAGGAGGACTAGCGGGGGTGAGGAGCAGTTCTTC.

The table lists this clonotype with many counts. The chain carries TRBV30 and TRBJ1-2, with a possible D match to TRBD1 (5 bases). The CDR3 extends over 12 amino acids. With 2 bases removed from V and 4 bases from J, the gap between germline ends came to 8 bases. Germline CDR1 GTSNPN, CDR2 SVGIG (reference sequence). CDR3 amino acids: CAWSRDGYGYTF. The CDR3 DNA reads as TGTGCCTGGAGTCGGGACGGCTATGGCTACACCTTC.

Many counts were recorded for this clonotype. The chain employs TRBV7-2 and TRBJ1-4; D is perhaps TRBD1 (6 bases). Germline V gene data show CDR1 as SGHTA and CDR2 as FQGNSA. The CDR3 contains 12 residues. Trimming stripped 5 bases from V and 8 bases from J, with 9 bases between. The CDR3 protein is CASSRRGEKLFF. The CDR3 DNA sequence: TGTGCCAGCAGCCGAAGGGGGGAAAAACTGTTTTTT.

In its sample, this clonotype was seen many times. The genes are TRBV5-5 and TRBJ1-1; the match to TRBD1 covers 7 bases. The CDR3 spans 15 residues. Per germline, CDR1 SGHKS and CDR2 YYEKEE (reference sequence). V trimming: 6 bases; J trimming: 6 bases; junction bases outside the gene matches: 14. CDR3: CASTPTLQGKPEAFF. The CDR3 DNA follows: TGTGCCAGCACACCCACTCTACAGGGGAAACCTGAAGCTTTCTTT.

This clonotype was detected ten times or more. The chain is built from TRBV6-4 and TRBJ2-1, with D perhaps TRBD2 (5 bases). The CDR3 has 13 residues. Trimming left V 8 bases short and J 2 bases short, with 10 bases between. Germline V CDR1 and CDR2: MRHNA, SNTAGT. The CDR3 region is CASSTNPYNEQFF. CDR3 in DNA: TGTGCCAGCTCGACTAACCCCTACAATGAGCAGTTCTTC.

This clonotype was seen at least ten times. The rearrangement links TRBV5-1 to TRBJ2-7; 7 bases are a match to TRBD2. Trimming took 4 bases from V and 5 from J; bases not matched to a gene: 12. The germline V gene has CDR1 SGHRS and CDR2 YFSETQ. The CDR3 is 15 amino acids. CDR3 DNA sequence: TGCGCCAGCAGCACCTCAGGGACTACGGCAAACGAGCAGTACTTC. Translating gives CASSTSGTTANEQYF.

This clonotype was counted ten times or more. V gene TRBV9 combines with J gene TRBJ2-3, with 7 nucleotides matching TRBD2. From germline, CDR1 is SGDLS and CDR2 YYNGEE. The CDR3 loop spans 14 amino acids. J gave up 1 base and V 2 bases, and 1 base lay outside the gene matches. The CDR3 loop is CASSVTSGTDTQYF. CDR3 in DNA: TGTGCCAGCAGCGTCACTAGCGGCACAGATACGCAGTATTTT.

This clonotype was detected many times. The chain has TRBV5-1 and TRBJ2-2; a possible D gene is TRBD2 (6 bases). Deletions cut 9 bases from V and 0 bases from J, with 12 bases between. There are 14 residues in the CDR3. Germline-derived CDR1 and CDR2 are SGHRS and YFSETQ. For the CDR3, the DNA is TGCGCCACCCGTCCTAGCGCGAACACCGGGGAGCTGTTTTTT. Protein: CATRPSANTGELFF.